This T cell receptor beta chain was recovered during a study of blood T cell repertoires in COVID-19. In the study overall: Samples representing acute and convalescent COVID-19 were sourced from the United States, Italy and Spain. PBMCs, B-cell-depleted T cells, or T cells provided the cDNA or gDNA that made up the material.

The V and J ends lost 0 bases and 3 bases, in that order; junction bases with no gene match: 8. The CDR3 loop spans 17 amino acids. The germline CDR1 and CDR2 sequences are SGHNT and YENEEA. Authors' data handling: Estimation of nucleated cell counts relied on the amplification of reference gene primers. The table came from immunoSEQ multiplex PCR; TCRdb's copy has only in-frame clones and leaves some out. That table gives V, J and clone size, and the DNA gave D and trimming. Of roughly 100,000 clones in the sample, 87% were seen once. The sequenced sample consisted of peripheral blood. This TCR was sampled from a middle-aged man with active COVID-19. The V gene is TRBV11-3, the J gene TRBJ2-1; 7 nucleotides align to TRBD2. The CDR3 DNA reads TGTGCCAGCAGCTTAGATCCCCCGGGGGGTTTCTACAATGAGCAGTTCTTC. Its translation: CASSLDPPGGFYNEQFF.